A selection of T cell receptor beta chains follows, all from one sample in a study of cytomegalovirus exposure and HLA in healthy donors. Repertoires were generated with immunoSEQ multiplex PCR, while TCRdb's copy carries only in-frame clones and drops some. The sample consists of 90,000 to 150,000 clones, around four fifths of them appearing once. Sequencing was done on a sample of PBMCs. The receptors were gathered from a man aged 40-49 years in good health and CMV-seronegative. Both conserved end residues are part of each CDR3. The D gene is left open where the match is weak. Only part of the rows carry a size: once, few, many, or a class if the clone is expanded.

size	D	J	V	CDR3	DNA
-	-	TRBJ2-6	TRBV7-2	CASSLGYRSSGANVLTF	TGTGCCAGCAGCTTAGGATACAGGTCCTCTGGGGCCAACGTCCTGACTTTC
-	TRBD1	TRBJ1-4	TRBV4-3	CASSQGGTGLFGEKLFF	TGCGCCAGCAGCCAAGGGGGGACAGGGTTATTTGGTGAAAAACTGTTTTTT
-	-	TRBJ1-6	TRBV9	CASSGAGRGLNNSPLHF	TGTGCCAGCAGCGGGGCCGGCAGGGGCCTAAATAATTCACCCCTCCACTTT
-	-	TRBJ1-1	TRBV21-1	CASSKSGTGKIRAEAFF	TGTGCCAGCAGCAAGTCCGGGACAGGTAAGATTAGGGCTGAAGCTTTCTTT
-	-	TRBJ2-1	TRBV5-1	CASSLLLDLDAANEQFF	TGCGCCAGCAGCTTACTGCTCGACTTAGACGCGGCGAACGAACAGTTCTTC
-	-	TRBJ2-1	TRBV15	CATSRESEAGNYNEQFF	TGTGCCACCAGCAGAGAAAGCGAGGCGGGGAACTACAATGAGCAGTTCTTC
-	-	TRBJ2-1	TRBV4-3	CASSQVQGGEQFF	TGCGCCAGCAGCCAAGTCCAGGGCGGTGAGCAGTTCTTC
few	TRBD1	TRBJ1-1	TRBV28	CASSLWRTGPMNTEAFF	TGTGCCAGCAGTTTATGGCGGACAGGGCCTATGAACACTGAAGCTTTCTTT
-	-	TRBJ2-7	TRBV6-1	CASSEYEQYF	TGTGCCAGCAGCGAGTACGAGCAGTACTTC
once	TRBD2	TRBJ2-1	TRBV7-3	CASSFRLAGGNNEQFF	TGTGCCAGCAGCTTCCGCCTAGCGGGAGGGAACAATGAGCAGTTCTTC
-	-	TRBJ2-1	TRBV9	CASSVDGSHYNEQFF	TGTGCCAGCAGCGTAGACGGGAGTCATTACAATGAGCAGTTCTTC